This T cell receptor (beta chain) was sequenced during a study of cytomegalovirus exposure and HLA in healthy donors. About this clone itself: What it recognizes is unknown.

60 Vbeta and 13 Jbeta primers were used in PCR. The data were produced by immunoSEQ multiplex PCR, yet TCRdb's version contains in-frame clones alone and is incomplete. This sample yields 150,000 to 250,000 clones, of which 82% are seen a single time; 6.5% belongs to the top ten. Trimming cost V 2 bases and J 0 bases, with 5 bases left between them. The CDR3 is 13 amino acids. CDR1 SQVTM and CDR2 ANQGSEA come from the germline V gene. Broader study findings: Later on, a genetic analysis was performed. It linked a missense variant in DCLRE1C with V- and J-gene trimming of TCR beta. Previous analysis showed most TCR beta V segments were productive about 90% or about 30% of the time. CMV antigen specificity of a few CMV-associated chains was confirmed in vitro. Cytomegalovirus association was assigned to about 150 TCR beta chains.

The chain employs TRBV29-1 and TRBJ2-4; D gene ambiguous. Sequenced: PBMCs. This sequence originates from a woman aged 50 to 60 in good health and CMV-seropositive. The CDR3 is CSVEILAKNIQYF. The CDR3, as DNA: TGCAGCGTTGAAATTCTAGCCAAAAACATTCAGTACTTC.